This T cell receptor (beta chain) originates from a study of blood T cells in healthy people across ages. Findings of the study overall: Older age coincided with a roughly linear decline in TCR beta diversity per million T cells.

Germline assignment: CDR1 SNHLY and CDR2 FYNNEI. Trimming stripped 7 bases from V and 0 bases from J, with 8 bases between. The CDR3 extends over 13 amino acids. Sample-barcoded 5' priming and a J-beta primer mix drove a second PCR of roughly 7 to 11 cycles. Sequencing of every sample gave 3 million or more CDR3-containing paired-end reads. TCRdb re-derived calls from the 5' RACE reads in MiXCR, one entry per CDR3 protein. Seen here are 1,500,000 or so distinct CDR3 sequences, 42% observed once, and the top ten hold around 4%. This clonotype was seen a few times. The antigen remains unidentified. This TCR was recovered from a woman in her late teens or twenties in good health. Sequencing input: blood. The rearrangement joins TRBV2 to TRBJ2-3; D not certain. The CDR3 nucleotides are TGTGCCAGCAAGGCGCTGAGCACAGATACGCAGTATTTT. It encodes CASKALSTDTQYF.